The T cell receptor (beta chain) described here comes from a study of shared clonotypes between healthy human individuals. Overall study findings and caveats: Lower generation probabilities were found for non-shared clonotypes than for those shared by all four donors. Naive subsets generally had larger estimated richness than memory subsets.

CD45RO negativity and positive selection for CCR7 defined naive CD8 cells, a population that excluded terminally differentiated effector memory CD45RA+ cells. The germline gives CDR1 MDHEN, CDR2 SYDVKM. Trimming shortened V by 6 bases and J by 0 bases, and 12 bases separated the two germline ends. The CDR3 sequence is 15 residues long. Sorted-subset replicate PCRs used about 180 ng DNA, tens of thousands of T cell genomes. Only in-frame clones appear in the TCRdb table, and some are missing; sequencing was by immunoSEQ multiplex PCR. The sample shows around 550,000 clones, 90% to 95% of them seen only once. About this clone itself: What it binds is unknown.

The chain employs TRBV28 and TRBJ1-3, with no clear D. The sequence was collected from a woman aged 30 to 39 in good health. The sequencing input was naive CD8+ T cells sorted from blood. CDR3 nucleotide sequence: TGTGCCAGCAGCCCCGACTCGAGCTCTGGAAACACCATATATTTT. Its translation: CASSPDSSSGNTIYF.